The 17 T cell receptor beta chains below come from one sample, sequenced in a study of vaccination and CD4 T cells after COVID-19. Sequenced with the Oncomine TCR Beta short-read assay was DNA taken from cultured CD4+ T cells. TCRdb reanalysed the PCR reads using MiXCR and keeps one entry per CDR3 protein. The data show approximately 16,000 distinct CDR3 sequences, just over 20% seen once. Treatment indicated: approximately nine-day PBMC culture with coronavirus spike peptide pools or control peptides (ViraFEST assay). These receptors lack a known antigen. The sample here was CD4+ T cells from blood, cultured in vitro, taken before SARS-CoV-2 vaccination. The receptors here all came from a human donor who received a COVID-19 vaccine.

This sequence joins TRBV18 and TRBJ2-6, with a weak D call TRBD1 (5 bases). Germline V CDR1 and CDR2: KGHSH, LQKENI. This CDR3 region has 15 residues. The V and J ends lost 1 base and 2 bases respectively, with 6 bases between them. The CDR3 DNA is TGTGCCAGCTCACCACAAGGGGCTGGGGCCAACGTCCTGACTTTC. Translated: CASSPQGAGANVLTF. Using reference TRBV18 and TRBJ2-6 for the parts outside the CDR3, the full variable domain is NAGVMQNPRHLVRRRGQEARLRCSPMKGHSHVYWYRQLPEEGLKFMVYLQKENIIDESGMPKERFSAEFPKEGPSILRIQQVVRGDSAAYFCASSPQGAGANVLTFGAGSRLTVL.

This clonotype was counted a few times. The chain uses TRBV6-1 and TRBJ2-5; 10 bases fit TRBD2. The germline V gene encodes CDR1 MNHNS and CDR2 SASEGT. The trim removed 8 bases at V and 4 bases at J, leaving 4 bases unmatched. The CDR3 length is 13 residues. The CDR3 coding sequence is TGTGCCAGCTGTACTAGCGGGGTAGAGACCCAGTACTTC. Protein product: CASCTSGVETQYF.

The CDR3 is CASSRGTIMDTQYF. Here the CDR3 DNA reads TGTGCCAGCAGTCGCGGGACTATCATGGATACGCAGTATTTT. The chain combines TRBV12-3 or TRBV12-4 with TRBJ2-3, with 7 bases matching TRBD2. The J segment lost 6 bases and the V segment lost 5 bases, leaving 8 bases of the junction unmatched. This CDR3 has 14 residues.

This clonotype was recorded a few times. The chain uses TRBV30 and TRBJ1-5, with D perhaps matching TRBD1 (5 bases). Germline V CDR1 and CDR2: GTSNPN, SVGIG (reference sequence). The V end lost 1 base, the J end lost 6 bases, and 10 bases lay between the germline ends. The CDR3 spans 13 residues. The CDR3 region is CAWSESGLQPQHF. The CDR3 DNA reads as TGTGCCTGGAGTGAATCGGGACTTCAGCCCCAGCATTTT.

The V and J genes are TRBV5-1 and TRBJ1-1, with 9 bases fitting TRBD1. The CDR3 spans 15 residues. The J segment lost 5 bases and the V segment lost 2 bases, leaving 7 bases of the junction unmatched. Germline loops: CDR1 SGHRS, CDR2 YFSETQ. The chain's CDR3 is CASSFGRQGVTEAFF. The DNA for the CDR3 is TGCGCCAGCAGCTTTGGGCGACAGGGGGTGACTGAAGCTTTCTTT.

This clonotype was recorded a few times. The genes are TRBV10-1 and TRBJ2-5; the match to TRBD2 covers 12 bases. This CDR3 spans 15 amino acids. Losses at the gene ends were 6 bases for V and 5 bases for J; bases not matched to a gene: 7. CDR1 is WNHNN, CDR2 SYGVQD, per germline (reference sequence). CDR3: CASSRGLAGPETQYF. DNA of the CDR3: TGCGCCAGCAGCCGGGGACTAGCGGGCCCGGAGACCCAGTACTTC.

The chain couples TRBV5-4 to TRBJ1-6, with 9 bases fitting TRBD1. The ends lost 4 bases at V and 7 bases at J; junction bases unmatched: 6. This CDR3 comprises 15 residues. Germline CDR1 reads SGHNT; CDR2 reads YYREEE (reference sequence). This CDR3 reads CASSRGQGGNSPLHF. The CDR3, as DNA: TGTGCCAGCAGCCGGGGACAGGGTGGGAATTCACCCCTCCACTTT.

This clonotype was recorded only once. This chain uses TRBV18 with TRBJ1-5; a possible D gene is TRBD1 (6 bases). Germline V gene lookup returns CDR1 KGHSH and CDR2 LQKENI. Trimming took off 3 bases at V and 7 bases at J, with 13 bases between the two ends. CDR3 length: 14 residues. CDR3 in amino acids: CASSPSGVGQPQHF. The DNA of the CDR3 is TGTGCCAGCTCACCCTCAGGGGTGGGACAGCCCCAGCATTTT.

The rearrangement joins TRBV3-1 to TRBJ1-6; no clear D gene. This CDR3 is 14 amino acids long. CDR1 is LGHDT and CDR2 is YNNKEL in the germline V gene (reference sequence). V shed 2 bases and J shed 6 bases, with 8 bases lying between them. CDR3 loop: CASSQIDVNSPLHF. The CDR3 DNA sequence: TGTGCCAGCAGCCAAATCGACGTTAATTCACCCCTCCACTTT.

This clonotype was counted only a few times. The J gene is TRBJ1-2, the V gene TRBV19, with D uncertain. Germline values: CDR1 LNHDA, CDR2 SQIVND (reference sequence). CDR3 length: 13 residues. The ends were cut back, 4 bases at V and 5 bases at J, with 11 bases in the middle. CDR3 residues: CASSTDEGYGYTF. The CDR3 DNA reads as TGTGCCAGTAGTACCGACGAGGGATATGGCTACACCTTC.

This clonotype was seen a handful of times. The V and J genes are TRBV5-1 and TRBJ2-2; D not resolved. V lost 4 bases and J 6 bases, leaving 13 bases between the germline ends. This CDR3 is built from 14 residues. Germline CDR1 and CDR2: SGHRS and YFSETQ. The CDR3 loop reads CASSPLFLAGELFF. For the CDR3, the DNA is TGCGCCAGCAGCCCCCTATTCCTGGCCGGGGAGCTGTTTTTT.

This chain joins TRBV30 and TRBJ1-1; D is ambiguous. Trimming left V 4 bases short and J 0 bases short, with 9 bases between. Germline CDR1 reads GTSNPN; CDR2 reads SVGIG (reference sequence). The CDR3 consists of 13 residues. The CDR3 region has the DNA TGTGCCTGGAATTGGGAAGTGAACACTGAAGCTTTCTTT. It specifies CAWNWEVNTEAFF.

This chain connects TRBV9 to TRBJ2-3; TRBD2 matches 8 bases. Germline CDR1 and CDR2: SGDLS and YYNGEE. The J segment lost 8 bases and the V segment lost 3 bases, leaving 11 bases of the junction unmatched. The CDR3 runs 15 residues. CDR3 in amino acids: CASSESGTSTRTQYF. CDR3 in DNA: TGTGCCAGCAGCGAATCCGGGACTAGTACGCGTACGCAGTATTTT.

By share of the sample, this clonotype is medium-sized (0.01 to 0.1%). The CDR3 sequence is CSADFGTGNNGYTF. The DNA for the CDR3 is TGCAGTGCCGATTTCGGGACAGGGAACAATGGCTACACCTTC. The V gene is TRBV20-1, the J gene TRBJ1-2, with 9 bases fitting TRBD1. The V segment lost 6 bases and the J segment 6 bases; nucleotides outside the gene matches: 11. CDR1 DFQATT and CDR2 SNEGSKA come from the germline V gene (reference sequence). CDR3 size: 14 residues.

The rearrangement links TRBV6-1 to TRBJ2-1; the D gene could be TRBD1 or TRBD2 (5 bases each). V was pared by 4 bases and J by 5 bases, with 12 bases between. The CDR3 covers 14 residues. Germline CDR1 is MNHNS and CDR2 is SASEGT. As DNA, the CDR3 is TGTGCCAGCAGTGGGGGGACGAGGAACAATGAGCAGTTCTTC. Translated, it gives CASSGGTRNNEQFF.

CDR3 in DNA: TGCAGTGCTAGAGACACTACAAGGGGCACCGGGGAGCTGTTTTTT. Residues: CSARDTTRGTGELFF. This sequence joins TRBV20-1 and TRBJ2-2, with D possibly matching TRBD1 (5 bases). CDR1 is DFQATT and CDR2 is SNEGSKA in the germline V gene (reference sequence). There are 15 residues in the CDR3. Trimming pared 0 bases from V and 4 bases from J, leaving 12 bases between.

The chain links TRBV15 to TRBJ2-3; TRBD2 aligns across 9 bases. J gave up 6 bases and V 3 bases, and 4 bases lay outside the gene matches. The CDR3 loop spans 14 amino acids. Germline V lookup: CDR1 LNHNV, CDR2 YYDKDF (reference sequence). The CDR3 bases are TGTGCCACCAGCAGGGCGGGGGGGGATGATACGCAGTATTTT. It encodes CATSRAGGDDTQYF.